This passage covers 9 T cell receptor beta chains from one sample sequenced in a study of blood T cell repertoires in COVID-19. Repertoires were generated with immunoSEQ multiplex PCR, while TCRdb's copy carries only in-frame clones and drops some. The sample shows tens of thousands of clones, around 87% of them seen only once. Sequences were obtained from peripheral blood. The receptors were gathered from a man in his fifties or sixties with acute or convalescent COVID-19.

For the CDR3, the DNA is TGTGCCAGCAGCTTGGAACTTGTGAGGGACGAGCAGTACTTC. It translates to CASSLELVRDEQYF. The V and J genes are TRBV5-4 and TRBJ2-7; tentative D call: TRBD2 (5 bases). The CDR3 totals 14 residues. The germline V and J ends were trimmed by 0 bases and 5 bases, with 12 bases remaining between them. CDR1 SGHNT and CDR2 YYREEE come from the germline V gene (reference sequence).

V is TRBV7-9 and J is TRBJ2-1; D perhaps matches TRBD2 (5 bases). V lost 6 bases and J lost 6, with 18 bases in between. The CDR3 covers 15 residues. The germline CDR1 and CDR2 sequences are SEHNR and FQNEAQ (reference sequence). This CDR3 is CASSSLGRVFNEQFF. CDR3 sequence (DNA): TGTGCCAGCAGTAGTCTAGGGCGGGTGTTCAATGAGCAGTTCTTC. Looking up the rest from reference TRBV7-9 and TRBJ2-1 gives the full variable domain: DTGVSQNPRHKITKRGQNVTFRCDPISEHNRLYWYRQTLGQGPEFLTYFQNEAQLEKSRLLSDRFSAERPKGSFSTLEIQRTEQGDSAMYLCASSSLGRVFNEQFFGPGTRLTVL.

J is TRBJ1-3 and V is TRBV7-8; D ambiguous. Germline-derived CDR1 and CDR2 are SGHVS and FQNEAQ. V was trimmed by 0 bases and J by 2 bases, leaving 14 bases between them. This CDR3 has 17 amino acids. CDR3 loop: CASSLAGGTSAGNTIYF. CDR3 bases: TGTGCCAGCAGCTTAGCCGGAGGTACTTCGGCTGGAAACACCATATATTTT.

The chain couples TRBV2 to TRBJ1-1; D is perhaps TRBD1 (6 bases). The CDR3 sequence is 14 residues long. Germline-derived CDR1 and CDR2 are SNHLY and FYNNEI. Trimming removed 7 bases from V and 0 bases from J, with 12 bases in between. CDR3 DNA: TGTGCCAGCACTGTACAGGGAATGAACACTGAAGCTTTCTTT. Protein sequence: CASTVQGMNTEAFF.

This chain connects TRBV5-4 to TRBJ2-7, with 11 bases lining up with TRBD2. Germline assignment: CDR1 SGHNT and CDR2 YYREEE (reference sequence). Losses at the gene ends were 4 bases for V and 3 bases for J; bases not matched to a gene: 6. The CDR3 extends over 15 amino acids. The CDR3, as DNA: TGTGCCAGCAGCACCTCGGGGACTAGCGGCTACGAGCAGTACTTC. Its translation: CASSTSGTSGYEQYF.

V and J are TRBV9 and TRBJ2-3; 7 nucleotides align to TRBD1. Germline CDR1 SGDLS, CDR2 YYNGEE. V lost 4 bases, J lost 4 bases, and 24 bases stayed unmatched. The CDR3 length is 20 residues. CDR3 region: CASSISLTGNRGVGADTQYF. The CDR3 DNA sequence: TGTGCCAGCAGCATCAGCCTTACCGGGAACAGGGGAGTAGGGGCAGATACGCAGTATTTT. Variable domain in full (rest from reference TRBV9 and TRBJ2-3): DSGVTQTPKHLITATGQRVTLRCSPRSGDLSVYWYQQSLDQGLQFLIQYYNGEERAKGNILERFSAQQFPDLHSELNLSSLELGDSALYFCASSISLTGNRGVGADTQYFGPGTRLTVL.

V usage is TRBV30 and J usage is TRBJ1-1; no clear D gene. Germline CDR1 GTSNPN, CDR2 SVGIG (reference sequence). Trimming stripped 4 bases from V and 6 bases from J, with 12 bases between. The CDR3 sequence is 12 residues long. The CDR3 sequence is CAWTETRAEAFF. The CDR3 nucleotides are TGTGCCTGGACCGAGACCCGGGCTGAAGCTTTCTTT.

J is TRBJ1-1 and V is TRBV12-3 or TRBV12-4; D uncertain. The CDR3 has 13 residues. With 3 bases removed from V and 3 bases from J, the gap between germline ends came to 8 bases. The CDR3 DNA sequence: TGTGCCAGCAGTTTCAAGGGAGACACTGAAGCTTTCTTT. It translates to CASSFKGDTEAFF.

The chain combines TRBV14 with TRBJ1-2, with D unclear. The CDR3 consists of 14 residues. Germline V lookup: CDR1 SGHDN, CDR2 FVKESK. Trimming stripped 0 bases from V and 4 bases from J, with 9 bases between. CDR3 residues: CASSQDRSLYGYTF. The CDR3 DNA reads as TGTGCCAGCAGCCAAGATCGGAGCCTCTATGGCTACACCTTC.